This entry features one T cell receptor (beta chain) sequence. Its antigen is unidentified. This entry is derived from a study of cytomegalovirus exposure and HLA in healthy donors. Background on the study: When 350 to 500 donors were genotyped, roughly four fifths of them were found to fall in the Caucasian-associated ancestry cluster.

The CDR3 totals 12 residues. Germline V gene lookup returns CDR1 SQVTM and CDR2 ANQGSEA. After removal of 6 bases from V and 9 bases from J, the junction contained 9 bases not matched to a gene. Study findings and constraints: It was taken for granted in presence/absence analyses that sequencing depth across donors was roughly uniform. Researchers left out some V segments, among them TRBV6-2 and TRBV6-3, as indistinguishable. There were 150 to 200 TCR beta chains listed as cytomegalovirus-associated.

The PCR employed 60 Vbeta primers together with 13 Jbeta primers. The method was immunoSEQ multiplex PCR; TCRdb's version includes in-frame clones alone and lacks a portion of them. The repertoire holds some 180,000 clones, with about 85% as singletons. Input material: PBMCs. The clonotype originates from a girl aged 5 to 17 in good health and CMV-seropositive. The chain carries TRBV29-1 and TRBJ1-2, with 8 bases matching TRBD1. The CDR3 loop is CSVERTGQRYTF. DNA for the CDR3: TGCAGCGTAGAAAGGACAGGGCAGCGCTACACCTTC.